The source of this T cell receptor beta chain is a study of T cell repertoires in cytomegalovirus infection. Study-level points and caveats: HLA-C-restricted CMV-specific TCR beta clonotypes were dominant in the ex vivo response.

TCRdb re-analysed the reads in MiXCR, keeping a single row per CDR3 protein. The sample yields some 500,000 distinct CDR3 sequences, 40% seen once. The CDR3 length is 15 residues. Germline lookup yields CDR1 SGHTA and CDR2 FQGNSA. The V and J ends lost 5 bases and 4 bases, in that order; junction bases with no gene match: 6. This clonotype was counted only a few times. Its antigen is unknown. The sequencing here drew on cultured PBMCs, taken from culture after CMV antigen stimulation. The chain uses TRBV7-2 and TRBJ2-3; the match to TRBD2 covers 10 bases. The clonotype was recovered from a human donor in good health (CMV status not recorded). Some clones in this sample may be carry-over from other donors' samples. The CDR3 DNA follows: TGTGCCAGCAGCCCTAGCGGGAGTGCGGCAGATACGCAGTATTTT. It yields the protein CASSPSGSAADTQYF.